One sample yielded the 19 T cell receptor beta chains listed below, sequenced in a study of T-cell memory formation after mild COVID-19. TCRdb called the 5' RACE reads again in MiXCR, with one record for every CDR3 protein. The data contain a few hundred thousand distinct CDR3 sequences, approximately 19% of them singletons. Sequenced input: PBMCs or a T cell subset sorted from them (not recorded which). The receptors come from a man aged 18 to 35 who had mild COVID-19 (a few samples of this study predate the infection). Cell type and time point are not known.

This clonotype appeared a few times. Here the CDR3 DNA reads TGTGCCAGTAGTAGCGGGGGGGCCTTCGGCGAGACCCAGTACTTC. Encoded protein: CASSSGGAFGETQYF. The V gene is TRBV19, the J gene TRBJ2-5; 9 bases map to TRBD2. The CDR3 spans 15 residues. Germline V gene lookup returns CDR1 LNHDA and CDR2 SQIVND (reference sequence). V shed 4 bases, J shed 5 bases, and the junction held 8 bases outside the gene matches. Drawing the rest from reference TRBV19 and TRBJ2-5, the complete variable domain is DGGITQSPKYLFRKEGQNVTLSCEQNLNHDAMYWYRQDPGQGLRLIYYSQIVNDFQKGDIAEGYSVSREKKESFPLTVTSAQKNPTAFYLCASSSGGAFGETQYFGPGTRLLVL.

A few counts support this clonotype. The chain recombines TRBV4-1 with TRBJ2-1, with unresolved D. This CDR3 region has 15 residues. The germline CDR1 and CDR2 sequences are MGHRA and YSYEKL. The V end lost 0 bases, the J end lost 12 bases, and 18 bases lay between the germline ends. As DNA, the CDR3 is TGCGCCAGCAGCCAAGAAATGGGCCCCGGCGTACGGCAGTTCTTC. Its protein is CASSQEMGPGVRQFF.

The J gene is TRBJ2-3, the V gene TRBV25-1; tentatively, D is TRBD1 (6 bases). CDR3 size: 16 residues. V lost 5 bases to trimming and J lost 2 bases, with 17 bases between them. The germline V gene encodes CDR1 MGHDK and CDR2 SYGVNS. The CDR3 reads CASSPWDTSSTDTQYF. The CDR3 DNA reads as TGTGCCAGCAGTCCGTGGGACACTTCTTCCACAGATACGCAGTATTTT.

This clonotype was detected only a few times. DNA for the CDR3: TGTGCCAGCAGGCGGACAGTGAACACCGGGGAGCTGTTTTTT. Its translation is CASRRTVNTGELFF. This sequence joins TRBV5-4 and TRBJ2-2, with D possibly TRBD1 on 6 matching bases. The CDR3 extends over 14 amino acids. Trimming took off 5 bases at V and 1 base at J, with 9 bases between the two ends. Germline loops: CDR1 SGHNT, CDR2 YYREEE (reference sequence).

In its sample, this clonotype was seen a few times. Here the CDR3 reads CASSFHQGVSEKLFF. The DNA of the CDR3 is TGTGCCAGCAGTTTCCACCAGGGGGTTTCGGAAAAACTGTTTTTT. The chain is built from TRBV12-3 or TRBV12-4 and TRBJ1-4; TRBD1 agrees at 7 bases. Germline trimming cut 3 bases from V and 8 bases from J; bases unmatched to any gene: 9. The CDR3 is 15 amino acids.

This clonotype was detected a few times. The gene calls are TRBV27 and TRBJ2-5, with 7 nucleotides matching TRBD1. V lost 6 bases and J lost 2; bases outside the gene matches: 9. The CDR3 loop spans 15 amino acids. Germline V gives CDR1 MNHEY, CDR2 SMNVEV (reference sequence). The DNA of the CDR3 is TGTGCCAGCAGGCTCCGGGACAGAAGACAAGAGACCCAGTACTTC. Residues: CASRLRDRRQETQYF.

CDR3 sequence: CASSFLRDYPSEQYF. CDR3 nucleotide sequence: TGCGCCAGCAGCTTCTTAAGAGATTACCCTTCTGAGCAGTACTTC. J is TRBJ2-7 and V is TRBV5-1; no firm D call. The CDR3 runs 15 residues. Trimming removed 2 bases at V and 7 bases at J, with 19 bases between. Germline-derived CDR1 and CDR2 are SGHRS and YFSETQ. The variable domain in full, completed from reference TRBV5-1 and TRBJ2-7, reads KAGVTQTPRYLIKTRGQQVTLSCSPISGHRSVSWYQQTPGQGLQFLFEYFSETQRNKGNFPGRFSGRQFSNSRSEMNVSTLELGDSALYLCASSFLRDYPSEQYFGPGTRLTVT.

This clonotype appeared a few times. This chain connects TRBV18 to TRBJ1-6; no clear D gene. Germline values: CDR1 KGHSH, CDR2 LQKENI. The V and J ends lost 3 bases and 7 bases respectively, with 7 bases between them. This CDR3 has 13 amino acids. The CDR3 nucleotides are TGTGCCAGCTCACCCAGAGAAAATTCACCCCTCCACTTT. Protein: CASSPRENSPLHF.

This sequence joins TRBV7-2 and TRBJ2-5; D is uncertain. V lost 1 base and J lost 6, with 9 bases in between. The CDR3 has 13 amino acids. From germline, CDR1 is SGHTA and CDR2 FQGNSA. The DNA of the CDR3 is TGTGCCAGCAGCTTAGATGGTAGAAAGACCCAGTACTTC. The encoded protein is CASSLDGRKTQYF.

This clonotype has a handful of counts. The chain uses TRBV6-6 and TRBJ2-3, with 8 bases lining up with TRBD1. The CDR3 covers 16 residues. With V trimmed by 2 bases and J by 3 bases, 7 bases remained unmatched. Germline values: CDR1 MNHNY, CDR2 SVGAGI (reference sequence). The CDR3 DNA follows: TGTGCCAGCAGTTACGCCCCAACAGGGGGAACAGATACGCAGTATTTT. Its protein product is CASSYAPTGGTDTQYF.

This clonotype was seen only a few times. The CDR3 is CASRGSSSYEQYV. The CDR3 DNA reads TGTGCCAGCCGAGGGTCGAGCTCCTACGAGCAGTACGTC. J is TRBJ2-7 and V is TRBV18, with D tentatively TRBD2 (5 bases). Trimming removed 8 bases at V and 0 bases at J, with 11 bases between. The CDR3 is 13 residues long. Looked up from germline, CDR1 is KGHSH and CDR2 is LQKENI.

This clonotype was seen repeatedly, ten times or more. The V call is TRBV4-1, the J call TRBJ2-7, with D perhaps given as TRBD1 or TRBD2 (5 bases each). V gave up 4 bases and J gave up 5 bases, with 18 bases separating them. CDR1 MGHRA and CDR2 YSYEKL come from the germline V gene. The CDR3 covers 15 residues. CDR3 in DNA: TGCGCCAGCAGCCCGGGGCCTTGGTCGGATAACGAGCAGTACTTC. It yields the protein CASSPGPWSDNEQYF.

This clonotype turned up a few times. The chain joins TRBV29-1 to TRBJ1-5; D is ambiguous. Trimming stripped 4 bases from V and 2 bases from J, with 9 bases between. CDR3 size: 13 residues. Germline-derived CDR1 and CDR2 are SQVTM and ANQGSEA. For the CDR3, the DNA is TGCAGCGTTGGCCCGGGAGGCAATCAGCCCCAGCATTTT. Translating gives CSVGPGGNQPQHF.

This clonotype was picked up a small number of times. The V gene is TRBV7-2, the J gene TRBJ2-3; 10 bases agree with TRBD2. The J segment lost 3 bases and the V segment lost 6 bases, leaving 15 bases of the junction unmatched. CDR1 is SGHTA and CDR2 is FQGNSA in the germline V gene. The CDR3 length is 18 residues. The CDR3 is CASRGPQRGGQVTDTQYF. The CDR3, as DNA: TGTGCCAGCAGGGGTCCCCAGCGGGGGGGCCAGGTTACAGATACGCAGTATTTT. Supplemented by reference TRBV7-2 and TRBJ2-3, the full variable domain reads GAGVSQSPSNKVTEKGKDVELRCDPISGHTALYWYRQSLGQGLEFLIYFQGNSAPDKSGLPSDRFSAERTGGSVSTLTIQRTQQEDSAVYLCASRGPQRGGQVTDTQYFGPGTRLTVL.

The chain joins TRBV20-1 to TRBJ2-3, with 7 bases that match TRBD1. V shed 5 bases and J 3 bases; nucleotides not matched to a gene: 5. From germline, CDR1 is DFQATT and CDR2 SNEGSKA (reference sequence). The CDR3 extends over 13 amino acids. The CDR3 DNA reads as TGCAGTGCTTGGGACAGCACGACAGATACGCAGTATTTT. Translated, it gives CSAWDSTTDTQYF.

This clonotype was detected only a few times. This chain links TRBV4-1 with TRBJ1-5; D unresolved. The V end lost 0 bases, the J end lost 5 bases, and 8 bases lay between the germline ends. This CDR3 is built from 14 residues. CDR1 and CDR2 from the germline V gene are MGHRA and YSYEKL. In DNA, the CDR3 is TGCGCCAGCAGCCAAGAGAAAGGGTATCAGCCCCAGCATTTT. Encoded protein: CASSQEKGYQPQHF.

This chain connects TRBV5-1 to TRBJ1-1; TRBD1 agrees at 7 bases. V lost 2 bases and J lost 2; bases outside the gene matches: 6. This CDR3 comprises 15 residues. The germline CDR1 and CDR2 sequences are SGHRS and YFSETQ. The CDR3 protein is CASSLGTDDNTEAFF. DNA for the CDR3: TGCGCCAGCAGCTTAGGGACAGACGATAACACTGAAGCTTTCTTT.

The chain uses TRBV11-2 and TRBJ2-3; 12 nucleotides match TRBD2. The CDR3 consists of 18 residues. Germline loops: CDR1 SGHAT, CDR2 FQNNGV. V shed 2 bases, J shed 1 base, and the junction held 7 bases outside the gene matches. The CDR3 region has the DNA TGTGCCAGCAGCTTAACCCTCTCTAGCGGGGGGGGCACAGATACGCAGTATTTT. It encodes CASSLTLSSGGGTDTQYF.

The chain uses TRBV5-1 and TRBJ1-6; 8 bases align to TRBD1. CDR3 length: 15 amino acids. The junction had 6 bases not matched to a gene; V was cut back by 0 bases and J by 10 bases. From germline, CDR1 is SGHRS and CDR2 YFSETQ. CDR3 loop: CASSLGGQDGSPLHF. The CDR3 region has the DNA TGCGCCAGCAGCTTGGGGGGACAGGACGGCTCACCCCTCCACTTT. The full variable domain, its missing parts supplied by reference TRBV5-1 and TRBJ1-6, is KAGVTQTPRYLIKTRGQQVTLSCSPISGHRSVSWYQQTPGQGLQFLFEYFSETQRNKGNFPGRFSGRQFSNSRSEMNVSTLELGDSALYLCASSLGGQDGSPLHFGNGTRLTVT.